This T cell receptor (beta chain) originates from a study of cytomegalovirus exposure and HLA in healthy donors. Findings and caveats of the study: A few CMV-associated chains were confirmed in vitro to be specific for CMV antigens. Most observed TCR sequences were rare, whereas some public TCRs were detected in many donors.

The length of the CDR3 is 11 residues. The V and J ends lost 7 bases and 9 bases respectively, with 10 bases between them. The germline gives CDR1 MNHEY, CDR2 SVGAGI. This PCR relied on a set of 60 Vbeta primers and 13 Jbeta primers. Original data processing: Later reanalysis found approximately 76 million unique TCR beta chains, 10 million to 12 million of them shared. Generated by immunoSEQ multiplex PCR, the TCRdb table keeps only in-frame clones and is missing some. That table gives V, J and clone size, and the DNA gave D and trimming. The top ten hold more than 1.5% of the sample, which has about 120,000 clones, roughly 86% seen once. Concerning this clone: Its target is not known.

The sample consisted of PBMCs. The chain employs TRBV6-5 and TRBJ1-3; D unresolved. The TCR sequence derives from a man younger than 35 in good health and CMV-seronegative. The chain's CDR3 is CASIRGFTIYF. CDR3 sequence (DNA): TGTGCCAGCATTAGAGGGTTCACCATATATTTT.